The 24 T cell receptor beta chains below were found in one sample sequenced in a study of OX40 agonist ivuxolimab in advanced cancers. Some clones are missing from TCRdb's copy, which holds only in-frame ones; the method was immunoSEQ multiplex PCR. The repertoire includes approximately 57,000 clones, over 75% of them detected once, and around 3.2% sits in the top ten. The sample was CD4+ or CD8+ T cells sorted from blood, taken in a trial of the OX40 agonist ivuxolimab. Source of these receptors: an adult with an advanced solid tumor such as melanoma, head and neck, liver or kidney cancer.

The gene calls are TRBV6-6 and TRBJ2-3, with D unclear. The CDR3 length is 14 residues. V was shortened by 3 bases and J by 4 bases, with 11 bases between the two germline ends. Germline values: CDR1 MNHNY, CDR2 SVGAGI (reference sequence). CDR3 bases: TGTGCCAGCAGTTATTCAAGAGCCTCAGATACGCAGTATTTT. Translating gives CASSYSRASDTQYF.

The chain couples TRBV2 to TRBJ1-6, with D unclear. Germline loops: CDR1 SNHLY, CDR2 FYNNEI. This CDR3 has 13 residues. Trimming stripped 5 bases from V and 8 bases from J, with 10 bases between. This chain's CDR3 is CASSWHQDSPLHF. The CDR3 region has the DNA TGTGCCAGCAGTTGGCACCAGGATTCACCCCTCCACTTT.

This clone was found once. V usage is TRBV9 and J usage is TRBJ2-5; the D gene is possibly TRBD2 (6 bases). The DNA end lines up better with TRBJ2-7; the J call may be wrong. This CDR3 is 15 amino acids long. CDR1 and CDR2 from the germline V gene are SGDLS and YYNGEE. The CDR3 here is CASSSIGTLRAEQYF. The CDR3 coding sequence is TGTGCCAGCAGCTCCATCGGGACTCTAAGGGCCGAGCAGTACTTC.

The CDR3 DNA reads TGTGCCACGGGACAGGGTTTGGTCGGCTACACCTTC. This codes for CATGQGLVGYTF. The V call is TRBV28, the J call TRBJ1-2, with 9 bases aligning to TRBD1. Germline lookup yields CDR1 MDHEN and CDR2 SYDVKM. Trimming cost V 10 bases and J 8 bases; bases outside gene matches: 8. The CDR3 sequence is 12 residues long.

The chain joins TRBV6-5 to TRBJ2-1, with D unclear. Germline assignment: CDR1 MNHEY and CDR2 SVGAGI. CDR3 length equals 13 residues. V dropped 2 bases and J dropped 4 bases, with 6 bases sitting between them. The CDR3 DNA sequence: TGTGCCAGCAGTTACACCCAATACAATGAGCAGTTCTTC. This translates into CASSYTQYNEQFF.

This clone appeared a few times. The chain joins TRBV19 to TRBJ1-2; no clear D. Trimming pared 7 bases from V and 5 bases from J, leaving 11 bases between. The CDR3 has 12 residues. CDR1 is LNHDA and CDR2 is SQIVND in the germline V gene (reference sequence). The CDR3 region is CASKDGEYGYTF. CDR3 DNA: TGTGCCAGTAAGGACGGAGAATATGGCTACACCTTC.

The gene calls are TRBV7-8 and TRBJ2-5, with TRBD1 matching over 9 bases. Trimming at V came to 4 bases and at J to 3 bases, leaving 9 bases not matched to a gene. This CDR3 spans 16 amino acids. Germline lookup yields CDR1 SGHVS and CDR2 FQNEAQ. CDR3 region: CASSSNTGGGEETQYF. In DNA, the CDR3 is TGTGCCAGCAGCTCAAATACAGGGGGCGGAGAAGAGACCCAGTACTTC. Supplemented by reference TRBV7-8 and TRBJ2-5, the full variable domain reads GAGVSQSPRYKVAKRGQDVALRCDPISGHVSLFWYQQALGQGPEFLTYFQNEAQLDKSGLPSDRFFAERPEGSVSTLKIQRTQQEDSAVYLCASSSNTGGGEETQYFGPGTRLLVL.

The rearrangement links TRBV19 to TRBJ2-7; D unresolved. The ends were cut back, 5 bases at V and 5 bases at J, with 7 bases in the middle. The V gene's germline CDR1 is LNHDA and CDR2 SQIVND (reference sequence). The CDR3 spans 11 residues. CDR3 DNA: TGTGCCAGTAGTGGATATAACGAGCAGTACTTC. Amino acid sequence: CASSGYNEQYF.

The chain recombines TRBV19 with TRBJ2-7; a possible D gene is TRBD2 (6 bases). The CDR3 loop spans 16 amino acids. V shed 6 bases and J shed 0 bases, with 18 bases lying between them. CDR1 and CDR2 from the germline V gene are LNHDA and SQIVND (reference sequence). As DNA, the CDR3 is TGTGCCAGTAGCCTATCAAACGGGGGATACTCCTACGAGCAGTACTTC. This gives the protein CASSLSNGGYSYEQYF.

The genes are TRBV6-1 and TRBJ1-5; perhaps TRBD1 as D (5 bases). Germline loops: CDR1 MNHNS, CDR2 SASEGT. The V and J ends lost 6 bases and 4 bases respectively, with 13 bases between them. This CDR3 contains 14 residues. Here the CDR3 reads CASRGHLENQPQHF. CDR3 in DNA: TGTGCCAGCAGAGGACATCTCGAAAATCAGCCCCAGCATTTT.

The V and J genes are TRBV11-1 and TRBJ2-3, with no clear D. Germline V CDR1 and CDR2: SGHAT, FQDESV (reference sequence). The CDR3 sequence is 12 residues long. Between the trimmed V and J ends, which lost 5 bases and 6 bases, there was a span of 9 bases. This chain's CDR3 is CASSINLDTQYF. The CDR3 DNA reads TGTGCCAGCAGCATCAACTTGGATACGCAGTATTTT.

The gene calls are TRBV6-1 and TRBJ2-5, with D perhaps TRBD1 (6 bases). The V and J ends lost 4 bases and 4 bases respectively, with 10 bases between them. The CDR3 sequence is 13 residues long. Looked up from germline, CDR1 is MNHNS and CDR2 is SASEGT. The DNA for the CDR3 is TGTGCCAGCAGTGGGGGACACGGAGAGACCCAGTACTTC. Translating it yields CASSGGHGETQYF.

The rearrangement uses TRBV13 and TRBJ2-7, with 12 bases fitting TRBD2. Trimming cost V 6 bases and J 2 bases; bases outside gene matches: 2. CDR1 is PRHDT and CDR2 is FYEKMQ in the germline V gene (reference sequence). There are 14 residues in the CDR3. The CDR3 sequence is CASRSSGRAYEQYF. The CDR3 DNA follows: TGTGCCAGCAGATCTAGCGGGAGGGCCTACGAGCAGTACTTC.

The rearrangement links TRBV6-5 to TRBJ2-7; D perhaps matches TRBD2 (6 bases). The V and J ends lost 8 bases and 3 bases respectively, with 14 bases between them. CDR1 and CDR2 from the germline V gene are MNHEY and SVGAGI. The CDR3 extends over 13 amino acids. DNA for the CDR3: TGTGCCAGCGGGGGACGGGAGAACTACGAGCAGTACTTC. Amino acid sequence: CASGGRENYEQYF.

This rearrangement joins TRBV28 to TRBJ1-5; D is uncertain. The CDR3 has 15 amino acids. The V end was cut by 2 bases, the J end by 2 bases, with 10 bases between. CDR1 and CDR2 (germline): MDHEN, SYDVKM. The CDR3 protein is CASSLEQPGNQPQHF. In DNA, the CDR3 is TGTGCCAGCAGTTTAGAACAGCCTGGCAATCAGCCCCAGCATTTT.

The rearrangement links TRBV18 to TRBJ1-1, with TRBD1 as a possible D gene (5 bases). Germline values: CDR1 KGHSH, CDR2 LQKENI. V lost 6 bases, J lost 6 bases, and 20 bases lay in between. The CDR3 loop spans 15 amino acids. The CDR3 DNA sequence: TGTGCCAGCTCGCCCCGGGACCCCAGTGGGGCTGAAGCTTTCTTT. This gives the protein CASSPRDPSGAEAFF.

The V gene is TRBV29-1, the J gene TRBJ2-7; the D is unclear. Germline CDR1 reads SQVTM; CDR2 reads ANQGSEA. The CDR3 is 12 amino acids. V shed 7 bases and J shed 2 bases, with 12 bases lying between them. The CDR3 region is CSGSFAPYEQYF. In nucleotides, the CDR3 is TGCAGCGGAAGTTTCGCCCCCTACGAGCAGTACTTC.

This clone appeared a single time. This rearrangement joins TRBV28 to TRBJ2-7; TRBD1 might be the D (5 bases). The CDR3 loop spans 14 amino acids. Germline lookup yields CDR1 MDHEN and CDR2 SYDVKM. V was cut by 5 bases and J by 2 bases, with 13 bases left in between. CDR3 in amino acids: CASSTTANAYEQYF. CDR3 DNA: TGTGCCAGCAGTACGACAGCAAATGCCTACGAGCAGTACTTC.

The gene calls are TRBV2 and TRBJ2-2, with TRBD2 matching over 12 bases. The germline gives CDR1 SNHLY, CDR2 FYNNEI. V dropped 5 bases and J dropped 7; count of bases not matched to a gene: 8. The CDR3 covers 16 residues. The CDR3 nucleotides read TGTGCCAGCAGTTGGACTAGCGGGGCCCGGGGCGGGGAGCTGTTTTTT. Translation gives CASSWTSGARGGELFF.

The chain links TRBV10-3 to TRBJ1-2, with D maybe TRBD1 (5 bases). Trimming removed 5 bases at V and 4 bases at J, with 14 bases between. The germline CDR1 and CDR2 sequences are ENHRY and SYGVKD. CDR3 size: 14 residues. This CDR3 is CAISSWQGAYGYTF. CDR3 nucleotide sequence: TGTGCCATCAGTTCCTGGCAGGGAGCCTATGGCTACACCTTC.

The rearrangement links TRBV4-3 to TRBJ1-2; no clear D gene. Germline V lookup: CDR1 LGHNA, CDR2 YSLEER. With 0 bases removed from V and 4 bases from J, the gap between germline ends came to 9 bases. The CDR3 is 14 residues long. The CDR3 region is CASSQDRIPYGYTF. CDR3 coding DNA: TGCGCCAGCAGCCAAGATCGAATCCCCTATGGCTACACCTTC.

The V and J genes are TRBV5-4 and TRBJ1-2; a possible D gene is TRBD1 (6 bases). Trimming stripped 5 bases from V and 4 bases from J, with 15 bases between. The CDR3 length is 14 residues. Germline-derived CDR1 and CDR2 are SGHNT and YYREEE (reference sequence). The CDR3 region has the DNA TGTGCCAGCAGTGGCGGGGGGCTTGCCTATGGCTACACCTTC. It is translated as CASSGGGLAYGYTF.

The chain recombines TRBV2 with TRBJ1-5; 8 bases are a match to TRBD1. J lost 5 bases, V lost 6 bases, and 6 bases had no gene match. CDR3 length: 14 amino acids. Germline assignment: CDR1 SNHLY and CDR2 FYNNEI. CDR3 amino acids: CASSGTGADQPQHF. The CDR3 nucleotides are TGTGCCAGCAGCGGGACAGGCGCCGATCAGCCCCAGCATTTT.

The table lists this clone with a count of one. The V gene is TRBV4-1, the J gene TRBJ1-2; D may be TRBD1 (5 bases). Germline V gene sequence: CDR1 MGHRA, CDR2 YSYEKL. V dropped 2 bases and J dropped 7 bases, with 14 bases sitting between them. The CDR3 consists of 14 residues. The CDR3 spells CASSQSGTPIGYTF. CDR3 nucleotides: TGCGCCAGCAGCCAATCAGGGACCCCTATTGGCTACACCTTC.